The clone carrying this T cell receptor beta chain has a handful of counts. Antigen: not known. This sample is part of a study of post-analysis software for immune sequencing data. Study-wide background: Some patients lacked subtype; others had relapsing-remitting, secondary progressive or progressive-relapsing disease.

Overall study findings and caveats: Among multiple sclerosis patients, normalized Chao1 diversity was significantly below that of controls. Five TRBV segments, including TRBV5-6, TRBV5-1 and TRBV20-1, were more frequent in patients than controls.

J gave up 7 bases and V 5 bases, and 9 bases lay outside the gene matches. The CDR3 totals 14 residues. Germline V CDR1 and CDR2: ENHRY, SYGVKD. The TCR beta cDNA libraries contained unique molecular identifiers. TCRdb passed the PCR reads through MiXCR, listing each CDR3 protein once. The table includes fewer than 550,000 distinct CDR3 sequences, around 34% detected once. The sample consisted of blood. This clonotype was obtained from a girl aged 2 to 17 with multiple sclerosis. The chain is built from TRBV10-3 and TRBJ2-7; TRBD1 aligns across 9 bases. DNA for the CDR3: TGTGCCATCAGTTCCGGGACAGGGACCAATGAGCAGTACTTC. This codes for CAISSGTGTNEQYF.